This T cell receptor (beta chain) derives from a study of T-cell memory formation after mild COVID-19. Turning to the study itself: The two donors had largely donor-specific TCR clusters.

TCRdb fed the 5' RACE reads into MiXCR, producing one record per CDR3 protein. The repertoire holds 450,000 to 650,000 distinct CDR3 sequences, with 20% as singletons. This receptor was identified in an adult woman who had mild COVID-19 (a few samples of this study predate the infection). Cell type and time point are not known. The sample comprised PBMCs or a T cell subset sorted from them (not recorded which).

CDR3 amino acids: CASSSEEWPGSYEQYF. DNA for the CDR3: TGTGCCAGCAGCTCCGAGGAGTGGCCTGGCTCCTACGAGCAGTACTTC. The J gene is TRBJ2-7, the V gene TRBV7-9; no clear D. The germline V and J ends were trimmed by 4 bases and 0 bases, with 16 bases remaining between them. This CDR3 contains 16 residues. CDR1 SEHNR and CDR2 FQNEAQ come from the germline V gene (reference sequence).